The rows below give T cell receptor beta chains drawn from one sample of a study of PD-L1 blockade in urothelial cancer. Libraries were prepared by immunoSEQ multiplex PCR; TCRdb keeps only in-frame clonotypes and omits some of them. Of around 100,000 clones in the sample, about 85% are singletons; the top ten hold about 2.4%. Sequencing used PBMCs, obtained around atezolizumab (anti-PD-L1) treatment. Every receptor here comes from a man aged 45-60 years with urothelial cancer. The CDR3 runs from the conserved cysteine through the conserved F or W. The D gene is left open where the match is weak. Size values are once, few and many counts, or a class for expanded clones, and some rows have none.

clone_size: once; j_call: TRBJ1-1; d_call: TRBD1; v_call: TRBV19; cdr3_nt: TGTGCCAGTAGTACCCAAGGGACAGGGGGCACTGAAGCTTTCTTT; cdr3_aa: CASSTQGTGGTEAFF
clone_size: NA; j_call: TRBJ1-6; d_call: NA; v_call: TRBV19; cdr3_nt: TGTGCCAGTAGTCCGACAGTTTATAATTCACCCCTCCACTTT; cdr3_aa: CASSPTVYNSPLHF
clone_size: NA; j_call: TRBJ2-2; d_call: TRBD2; v_call: TRBV7-3; cdr3_nt: TGTGCCAGCAGCTCGGGCCGGACTAGCGGGAAAGTTGGGGAGCTGTTTTTT; cdr3_aa: CASSSGRTSGKVGELFF
clone_size: NA; j_call: TRBJ2-7; d_call: TRBD2; v_call: TRBV7-3; cdr3_nt: TGTGCCAGCAGCACCGGGACTAGACACGAGCAGTACTTC; cdr3_aa: CASSTGTRHEQYF
clone_size: NA; j_call: TRBJ2-1; d_call: TRBD2; v_call: TRBV7-3; cdr3_nt: TGTGCCAGCAGCTCACCTGGACTAGCGGGAGGTAAACAGGTTGAGCAGTTCTTC; cdr3_aa: CASSSPGLAGGKQVEQFF
clone_size: NA; j_call: TRBJ1-5; d_call: TRBD1; v_call: TRBV10-3; cdr3_nt: TGTGCCATCAGGCAAAGCGGGACAGGGGACCAGCCCCAGCATTTT; cdr3_aa: CAIRQSGTGDQPQHF
clone_size: NA; j_call: TRBJ1-1; d_call: NA; v_call: TRBV5-6; cdr3_nt: TGTGCCAGCAGCCTGGCGGGGGGGGTCACTGAAGCTTTCTTT; cdr3_aa: CASSLAGGVTEAFF
clone_size: NA; j_call: TRBJ1-3; d_call: NA; v_call: TRBV6-1; cdr3_nt: TGTGCCAGCAGGCAGGGGCCCCCCTCTGGAAACACCATATATTTT; cdr3_aa: CASRQGPPSGNTIYF
clone_size: NA; j_call: TRBJ2-1; d_call: NA; v_call: TRBV5-6; cdr3_nt: TGTGCCAGCAGCGCAATCTTCCCATTGGAGGATGAGCAGTTCTTC; cdr3_aa: CASSAIFPLEDEQFF
clone_size: NA; j_call: TRBJ2-3; d_call: TRBD2; v_call: TRBV5-4; cdr3_nt: TGTGCCAGCAGCTTTAGCGGGGGGGTCACAGATACGCAGTATTTT; cdr3_aa: CASSFSGGVTDTQYF
clone_size: NA; j_call: TRBJ2-1; d_call: TRBD2; v_call: TRBV12-5; cdr3_nt: TGTGCTAGTGGTTACCGAACTAGCGGGAGGGACAACAATGAGCAGTTCTTC; cdr3_aa: CASGYRTSGRDNNEQFF
clone_size: NA; j_call: TRBJ2-5; d_call: TRBD2; v_call: TRBV28; cdr3_nt: TGTGCCAGCAGCTCCGACCGGGGCGGGAGTAGGAAGACCCAGTACTTC; cdr3_aa: CASSSDRGGSRKTQYF
clone_size: few; j_call: TRBJ1-1; d_call: NA; v_call: TRBV19; cdr3_nt: TGTGCCAGTAGTATAGACAGGGGAAGAACTGAAGCTTTCTTT; cdr3_aa: CASSIDRGRTEAFF
clone_size: NA; j_call: TRBJ2-7; d_call: TRBD1; v_call: TRBV7-2; cdr3_nt: TGTGCCAGCACCCGAGGGGTGGGGGACAGCTACGAGCAGTACTTC; cdr3_aa: CASTRGVGDSYEQYF
clone_size: NA; j_call: TRBJ1-1; d_call: NA; v_call: TRBV5-6; cdr3_nt: TGTGCCAGCAGCGATCCGGGGAACACTGAAGCTTTCTTT; cdr3_aa: CASSDPGNTEAFF
clone_size: NA; j_call: TRBJ2-5; d_call: TRBD2; v_call: TRBV7-9; cdr3_nt: TGTGCCAGCAGCTCCGGGACTAGCGGGAGTGAGACCCAGTACTTC; cdr3_aa: CASSSGTSGSETQYF
clone_size: NA; j_call: TRBJ1-5; d_call: NA; v_call: TRBV6-6; cdr3_nt: TGTGCCAGCAGTTACGCGGATCCGGGGGGCAATCAGCCCCAGCATTTT; cdr3_aa: CASSYADPGGNQPQHF
clone_size: NA; j_call: TRBJ1-5; d_call: TRBD1; v_call: TRBV10-2; cdr3_nt: TGCGCCAGCAGTGGACAGGGTCAGCAGCCCCAGCATTTT; cdr3_aa: CASSGQGQQPQHF
clone_size: few; j_call: TRBJ1-5; d_call: NA; v_call: TRBV30; cdr3_nt: TGTGCCTTGAACCCGGCAGGGGAGCGCAATCAGCCCCAGCATTTT; cdr3_aa: CALNPAGERNQPQHF
clone_size: NA; j_call: TRBJ2-3; d_call: NA; v_call: TRBV6-6; cdr3_nt: NA; cdr3_aa: CASSYPVGTGAYF
clone_size: once; j_call: TRBJ1-2; d_call: NA; v_call: TRBV18; cdr3_nt: TGTGCCAGCTCACCACCGGAAAGGGGTGAAGGCTACACCTTC; cdr3_aa: CASSPPERGEGYTF
clone_size: NA; j_call: TRBJ1-5; d_call: NA; v_call: TRBV5-5; cdr3_nt: TGTGCCAGCAGCCCGACTAGACGAGATCCTCAGCCCCAGCATTTT; cdr3_aa: CASSPTRRDPQPQHF
clone_size: NA; j_call: TRBJ2-1; d_call: TRBD2; v_call: TRBV2; cdr3_nt: TGTGCCACCAACCCCCGGACTAGCGGGAGCGAGCAGTTCTTC; cdr3_aa: CATNPRTSGSEQFF
clone_size: NA; j_call: TRBJ2-3; d_call: TRBD1; v_call: TRBV7-6; cdr3_nt: TGTGCCAGCAGCTTAGTGGGACAGGGGATCACAGATACGCAGTATTTT; cdr3_aa: CASSLVGQGITDTQYF
clone_size: NA; j_call: TRBJ1-5; d_call: NA; v_call: TRBV28; cdr3_nt: TGTGCCAGCAGTATACAGCTTAGCAATCAGCCCCAGCATTTT; cdr3_aa: CASSIQLSNQPQHF
clone_size: NA; j_call: TRBJ1-2; d_call: NA; v_call: TRBV21-1; cdr3_nt: TGTGCCAGCAGCAGGGAAGGGGATGGCTACACCTTC; cdr3_aa: CASSREGDGYTF
clone_size: NA; j_call: TRBJ1-4; d_call: NA; v_call: TRBV25-1; cdr3_nt: TGTGCCAGCAGTGACAGACCGCTAAAGGAGGAAAAACTGTTTTTT; cdr3_aa: CASSDRPLKEEKLFF
clone_size: NA; j_call: TRBJ2-2; d_call: NA; v_call: TRBV6-1; cdr3_nt: TGTGCCAGCAGTGAAACCAGCGCGGGAAACACCGGGGAGCTGTTTTTT; cdr3_aa: CASSETSAGNTGELFF
clone_size: once; j_call: TRBJ2-5; d_call: TRBD2; v_call: TRBV7-2; cdr3_nt: TGTGCCAGCAGCTTAAAGCCCGGGACTAGGGGAGAGACCCAGTACTTC; cdr3_aa: CASSLKPGTRGETQYF
clone_size: NA; j_call: TRBJ2-5; d_call: TRBD2; v_call: TRBV30; cdr3_nt: TGTGCCTGGAGTAGTCTTCTGGTGACTAGCGATCCCCAAGAGACCCAGTACTTC; cdr3_aa: CAWSSLLVTSDPQETQYF
clone_size: NA; j_call: TRBJ2-7; d_call: NA; v_call: TRBV5-4; cdr3_nt: TGTGCCAGCAGCTTGGGTGGGACTTTGACCTACGAGCAGTACTTC; cdr3_aa: CASSLGGTLTYEQYF
clone_size: NA; j_call: TRBJ2-2; d_call: NA; v_call: TRBV7-2; cdr3_nt: TGTGCCAGCAGCTTAAGGTTCGGAGACACCGGGGAGCTGTTTTTT; cdr3_aa: CASSLRFGDTGELFF
clone_size: NA; j_call: TRBJ1-2; d_call: NA; v_call: TRBV5-1; cdr3_nt: TGCGCCAGCAGCCCTAGGACAGACTATGGCTACACCTTC; cdr3_aa: CASSPRTDYGYTF
clone_size: NA; j_call: TRBJ2-5; d_call: NA; v_call: TRBV7-6; cdr3_nt: TGTGCCAGCAGCTTAGCCGGGGAGACCCAGTACTTC; cdr3_aa: CASSLAGETQYF
clone_size: NA; j_call: TRBJ2-5; d_call: TRBD2; v_call: TRBV7-2; cdr3_nt: TGTGCCAGCTTGAAATCAGGGAGGGTGATTGGAGAGACCCAGTACTTC; cdr3_aa: CASLKSGRVIGETQYF
clone_size: NA; j_call: TRBJ2-1; d_call: TRBD2; v_call: TRBV7-8; cdr3_nt: TGTGCCAGCAGCTTAGTTTCCGGACTAGCGAGCAACAATGAGCAGTTCTTC; cdr3_aa: CASSLVSGLASNNEQFF
clone_size: few; j_call: TRBJ2-3; d_call: NA; v_call: TRBV19; cdr3_nt: TGTGCCAGTAGTATTAGGAGGGGCGGCACAGATACGCAGTATTTT; cdr3_aa: CASSIRRGGTDTQYF
clone_size: NA; j_call: TRBJ1-2; d_call: NA; v_call: TRBV15; cdr3_nt: TGTGCCACCACTCCAAGCCCGACAGGAAATTATGGCTACACCTTC; cdr3_aa: CATTPSPTGNYGYTF
clone_size: few; j_call: TRBJ2-2; d_call: TRBD2; v_call: TRBV4-1; cdr3_nt: TGCGCCAGCAGCCGTGGGACTAGCGGGACCACCGGGGAGCTGTTTTTT; cdr3_aa: CASSRGTSGTTGELFF
clone_size: NA; j_call: TRBJ1-6; d_call: NA; v_call: TRBV21-1; cdr3_nt: TGTGCCAGCAGCACGACAGGGTATTATTCACCCCTCCACTTT; cdr3_aa: CASSTTGYYSPLHF
clone_size: NA; j_call: TRBJ1-4; d_call: NA; v_call: TRBV28; cdr3_nt: TGTGCCAGCAGTGCCAGACGGGCGGGTATCGAAAAACTGTTTTTT; cdr3_aa: CASSARRAGIEKLFF
clone_size: NA; j_call: TRBJ2-3; d_call: TRBD2; v_call: TRBV5-1; cdr3_nt: TGCGCCAGCAGCTTGAAACCTAGCGGCGATACGCAGTATTTT; cdr3_aa: CASSLKPSGDTQYF
clone_size: NA; j_call: TRBJ1-3; d_call: TRBD1; v_call: TRBV29-1; cdr3_nt: TGCAGCGGACAGGGTGCTGGAAACACCACATATTTT; cdr3_aa: CSGQGAGNTTYF
clone_size: NA; j_call: TRBJ1-5; d_call: NA; v_call: TRBV28; cdr3_nt: TGTGCCAGCAGTTTACCTAACCATAGCAATCAGCCCCAGCATTTT; cdr3_aa: CASSLPNHSNQPQHF
clone_size: NA; j_call: TRBJ1-5; d_call: NA; v_call: TRBV6-5; cdr3_nt: TGTGCCAGCAGTTACTCGAGTGGTCCCCAGCATTTT; cdr3_aa: CASSYSSGPQHF